Each of the 28 T cell receptor beta chains below was sequenced from the same sample in a study of shared clonotypes between healthy human individuals. TCRdb keeps only in-frame clones here, not all; method: immunoSEQ multiplex PCR. In the table there are roughly 1,600,000 clones, around 98.5% of which are singletons. Sequenced sample: naive CD4+ T cells sorted from blood. Subset denoted: CD45RA+ positively selected. The receptors shown here come from a young man in good health.

V gene TRBV9 combines with J gene TRBJ2-7; D is possibly TRBD1 (6 bases). Germline values: CDR1 SGDLS, CDR2 YYNGEE. Trimming took 10 bases from V and 3 from J, leaving 17 bases between them. CDR3 size: 13 residues. CDR3 in amino acids: CAHQDRDHYEQYF. The CDR3 bases are TGTGCCCACCAGGACAGAGACCACTACGAGCAGTACTTC.

V usage is TRBV7-9 and J usage is TRBJ2-3; TRBD2 agrees at 10 bases. V shed 0 bases and J 5 bases; nucleotides not matched to a gene: 8. The length of the CDR3 is 17 residues. From germline, CDR1 is SEHNR and CDR2 FQNEAQ (reference sequence). The CDR3: CASSLAPSGRAVDTQYF. The CDR3 nucleotides are TGTGCCAGCAGCTTAGCGCCGAGCGGGAGGGCCGTAGATACGCAGTATTTT.

The V call is TRBV2, the J call TRBJ2-1; 7 bases map to TRBD1. After removal of 7 bases from V and 5 bases from J, the junction contained 8 bases not matched to a gene. Per germline, CDR1 SNHLY and CDR2 FYNNEI. The CDR3 has 14 residues. This CDR3 is CASKPQGFNNEQFF. The CDR3 nucleotides read TGTGCCAGCAAACCACAGGGGTTTAACAATGAGCAGTTCTTC.

Regarding this clone: Distinct nucleotide sequences in the sample also encode this CDR3. The rearrangement links TRBV5-1 to TRBJ2-1; D uncertain. With 3 bases removed from V and 3 bases from J, the gap between germline ends came to 7 bases. The CDR3 is 13 amino acids. Germline V gene sequence: CDR1 SGHRS, CDR2 YFSETQ. Here the CDR3 reads CASSSGVYNEQFF. The CDR3 coding sequence is TGCGCCAGCAGCTCTGGAGTCTACAATGAGCAGTTCTTC.

The rearrangement uses TRBV9 and TRBJ2-2, with 11 bases matching TRBD2. The germline V gene has CDR1 SGDLS and CDR2 YYNGEE. V shed 4 bases, J shed 5 bases, and the junction held 10 bases outside the gene matches. The CDR3 totals 17 residues. CDR3 coding DNA: TGTGCCAGCAGCCCTTACACTAGCGGGAGTAGGACCGGGGAGCTGTTTTTT. Translation gives CASSPYTSGSRTGELFF.

The V and J genes are TRBV18 and TRBJ1-2; 9 bases fit TRBD1. Germline lookup yields CDR1 KGHSH and CDR2 LQKENI. The CDR3 is 15 amino acids. The trim removed 6 bases at V and 4 bases at J, leaving 9 bases unmatched. The CDR3 region is CASSPRQGGIYGYTF. The CDR3 DNA reads TGTGCCAGCTCCCCCCGACAGGGGGGAATCTATGGCTACACCTTC. Complete variable domain (other parts from reference TRBV18 and TRBJ1-2): NAGVMQNPRHLVRRRGQEARLRCSPMKGHSHVYWYRQLPEEGLKFMVYLQKENIIDESGMPKERFSAEFPKEGPSILRIQQVVRGDSAAYFCASSPRQGGIYGYTFGSGTRLTVV.

This rearrangement joins TRBV14 to TRBJ2-5; 7 bases match TRBD1. Germline assignment: CDR1 SGHDN and CDR2 FVKESK. V lost 1 base to trimming and J lost 5 bases; unmatched junction nucleotides: 7. The length of the CDR3 is 15 residues. CDR3 protein: CASSQVDRYSETQYF. CDR3 bases: TGTGCCAGCAGCCAAGTGGACAGGTATTCTGAGACCCAGTACTTC.

The chain has TRBV19 and TRBJ2-1; TRBD1 might be the D (5 bases). The V gene lost 7 bases and the J gene lost 8 bases, with 9 bases spanning the gap. The length of the CDR3 is 11 residues. In germline, CDR1 is LNHDA, CDR2 SQIVND (reference sequence). The CDR3 DNA reads as TGTGCCAGTAAAAGGGGTGATGAGCAGTTCTTC. Translation gives CASKRGDEQFF.

This chain links TRBV10-3 with TRBJ2-3; TRBD1 matches at 7 bases. With 7 bases clipped from V and 0 bases from J, the junction kept 1 base outside the gene matches. The CDR3 totals 13 residues. The V gene's germline CDR1 is ENHRY and CDR2 SYGVKD. In DNA, the CDR3 is TGTGCCATCACGGGACAGAGCACAGATACGCAGTATTTT. This codes for CAITGQSTDTQYF.

Note on this clone: Other DNA sequences in the same sample also yield this CDR3. The genes are TRBV30 and TRBJ2-7; 7 positions match TRBD1. The V segment lost 0 bases and the J segment 2 bases; nucleotides outside the gene matches: 1. CDR3 size: 13 residues. From germline, CDR1 is GTSNPN and CDR2 SVGIG (reference sequence). CDR3 in DNA: TGTGCCTGGAGTGTAGGGACAGCCTACGAGCAGTACTTC. Translation: CAWSVGTAYEQYF.

The rearrangement uses TRBV6-5 and TRBJ2-7, with D perhaps TRBD1 (6 bases). Germline CDR1 is MNHEY and CDR2 is SVGAGI. The V and J ends lost 6 bases and 7 bases respectively, with 13 bases between them. The CDR3 consists of 12 residues. The DNA for the CDR3 is TGTGCCAGCAGCCGGACAGCATGGGAGCAGTACTTC. As protein: CASSRTAWEQYF.

This chain joins TRBV19 and TRBJ1-3, with D possibly matching TRBD1 (5 bases). This CDR3 is 17 amino acids long. The germline gives CDR1 LNHDA, CDR2 SQIVND (reference sequence). V shed 1 base and J shed 0 bases, with 13 bases lying between them. CDR3 nucleotides: TGTGCCAGTAGTATAGGAAGTTGGGGCCTCTCTGGAAACACCATATATTTT. Amino acids: CASSIGSWGLSGNTIYF.

This clone was counted once. The chain is built from TRBV14 and TRBJ2-3; D remains unclear. With 8 bases removed from V and 3 bases from J, the gap between germline ends came to 12 bases. The CDR3 covers 13 residues. Looked up from germline, CDR1 is SGHDN and CDR2 is FVKESK. CDR3 coding DNA: TGTGCCAGCTCGATCGGTCGGACAGATACGCAGTATTTT. Translation: CASSIGRTDTQYF.

This clone was detected once. The genes are TRBV7-8 and TRBJ1-5; possibly TRBD1 for D (5 bases). From germline, CDR1 is SGHVS and CDR2 FQNEAQ. This CDR3 spans 17 amino acids. V was shortened by 5 bases and J by 0 bases, with 17 bases between the two germline ends. The CDR3 spells CASSIRWGFDSNQPQHF. In DNA, the CDR3 is TGTGCCAGCAGCATCCGGTGGGGGTTTGATAGCAATCAGCCCCAGCATTTT.

J is TRBJ2-7 and V is TRBV7-8; 9 nucleotides match TRBD1. Trimming removed 5 bases from V and 2 bases from J; junction bases left unmatched: 7. This CDR3 is built from 15 residues. The germline V gene encodes CDR1 SGHVS and CDR2 FQNEAQ. The CDR3 reads CASSTYRGPTYEQYF. The CDR3 nucleotides are TGTGCCAGCAGCACTTACAGGGGGCCTACCTACGAGCAGTACTTC.

The chain combines TRBV11-2 with TRBJ2-3; perhaps TRBD2 as D (6 bases). The CDR3 length is 15 residues. Trimming removed 5 bases from V and 1 base from J, with 13 bases in between. CDR1 and CDR2 from the germline V gene are SGHAT and FQNNGV. In DNA form, the CDR3 reads TGTGCCAGCAGCCGTCGACTAGAAGGCACAGATACGCAGTATTTT. Protein product: CASSRRLEGTDTQYF.

The chain has TRBV18 and TRBJ2-7; D gene uncertain. Trimming removed 3 bases at V and 7 bases at J, with 16 bases between. Germline values: CDR1 KGHSH, CDR2 LQKENI. The CDR3 covers 14 residues. CDR3 nucleotide sequence: TGTGCCAGCTCACCGGTGACAAAGTCGGGTGAGCAGTACTTC. Its protein product is CASSPVTKSGEQYF.

This sequence joins TRBV9 and TRBJ2-3; the match to TRBD2 covers 9 bases. Germline CDR1 reads SGDLS; CDR2 reads YYNGEE. The V segment lost 4 bases and the J segment 4 bases; nucleotides outside the gene matches: 7. This CDR3 spans 15 amino acids. CDR3 in DNA: TGTGCCAGCAGCCCTTTAGCGGGAGTTGCAGATACGCAGTATTTT. Amino acid sequence: CASSPLAGVADTQYF.

Comment on this clone: One end of the junction varies from germline; a read error may be responsible. The chain joins TRBV6-5 to TRBJ2-5; no clear D. CDR1 is MNHEY, CDR2 SVGAGI, per germline. The CDR3 has 14 residues. DNA for the CDR3: TGTGCCAGCAGTTACAACGGACCCCAAGGGACCCAGTACTTC. This codes for CASSYNGPQGTQYF.

The CDR3 DNA is TGCAGCGTTGAAGGCAGGGCGCGGGCTGAAGCTTTCTTT. Translated, it gives CSVEGRARAEAFF. The chain employs TRBV29-1 and TRBJ1-1; D may be TRBD1 (5 bases). This CDR3 region has 13 residues. V gave up 1 base and J gave up 6 bases, with 12 bases separating them. Germline V gives CDR1 SQVTM, CDR2 ANQGSEA.

This clone occurred once. The chain employs TRBV7-8 and TRBJ2-3; TRBD2 is a possible D gene (5 bases). This CDR3 has 15 residues. The ends were cut back, 1 base at V and 1 base at J, with 9 bases in the middle. The germline CDR1 and CDR2 sequences are SGHVS and FQNEAQ. In nucleotides, the CDR3 is TGTGCCAGCAGCTTAGGAGGGTTGGGCACAGATACGCAGTATTTT. This translates into CASSLGGLGTDTQYF.

Remarks on this clone: In the same sample, other DNA sequences code for this CDR3. V gene TRBV18 combines with J gene TRBJ2-7; TRBD2 might be the D (7 bases). The CDR3 consists of 15 residues. Per germline, CDR1 KGHSH and CDR2 LQKENI. V dropped 3 bases and J dropped 4 bases, with 16 bases sitting between them. The CDR3 DNA follows: TGTGCCAGCTCACCCCCGGGGGGCGGGAGTTACGAGCAGTACTTC. This translates into CASSPPGGGSYEQYF.

CDR3 coding DNA: TGTGCCAGCAGCCCCCGACTAGCCGTCCCGTACAATGAGCAGTTCTTC. Translating it yields CASSPRLAVPYNEQFF. The chain combines TRBV7-9 with TRBJ2-1, with 7 bases lining up with TRBD2. This CDR3 is 16 amino acids long. The germline V gene has CDR1 SEHNR and CDR2 FQNEAQ (reference sequence). Trimming removed 5 bases from V and 4 bases from J; junction bases left unmatched: 11.

This chain links TRBV13 with TRBJ1-1, with D perhaps TRBD1 (5 bases). The CDR3 covers 14 residues. The germline gives CDR1 PRHDT, CDR2 FYEKMQ (reference sequence). The V end lost 5 bases, the J end lost 1 base, and 11 bases lay between the germline ends. As DNA, the CDR3 is TGTGCCAGCAGCGCCGGGGCGGGGAACACTGAAGCTTTCTTT. It encodes CASSAGAGNTEAFF.

Comment on this clone: The sample has other DNA sequences that encode this CDR3 too. This chain joins TRBV5-1 and TRBJ2-3; unclear D gene. The CDR3 totals 14 residues. Germline V gives CDR1 SGHRS, CDR2 YFSETQ. Trimming stripped 2 bases from V and 2 bases from J, with 9 bases between. The CDR3 sequence is CASSLGLLTDTQYF. For the CDR3, the DNA is TGCGCCAGCAGCTTAGGGCTACTCACAGATACGCAGTATTTT.

The V and J genes are TRBV10-3 and TRBJ2-1; TRBD2 aligns across 15 bases. The CDR3 consists of 17 residues. CDR1 and CDR2 (germline): ENHRY, SYGVKD. Trimming removed 10 bases from V and 6 bases from J; junction bases left unmatched: 13. The CDR3 spells CATRGTGLAGGSNEQFF. CDR3 nucleotide sequence: TGTGCCACCAGGGGCACGGGACTAGCGGGAGGAAGCAATGAGCAGTTCTTC.

The CDR3 nucleotides are TGTGCCAGCAGTGCCGGGGTAGCGGGAGGGCCGAGGACTGAGCAGTTCTTC. Protein sequence: CASSAGVAGGPRTEQFF. The chain uses TRBV6-4 and TRBJ2-1, with TRBD2 identical over 11 bases. Trimming removed 4 bases from V and 9 bases from J; junction bases left unmatched: 14. This CDR3 contains 17 residues. Germline V lookup: CDR1 MRHNA, CDR2 SNTAGT.

The rearrangement uses TRBV7-2 and TRBJ2-2, with TRBD2 identical over 11 bases. There are 16 residues in the CDR3. Germline V gene lookup returns CDR1 SGHTA and CDR2 FQGNSA. Trimming removed 5 bases from V and 5 bases from J; junction bases left unmatched: 7. CDR3 nucleotide sequence: TGTGCCAGCAGCACCGCTAGCGGGAGGAGGACCGGGGAGCTGTTTTTT. Protein sequence: CASSTASGRRTGELFF.